This TCR beta chain was sequenced in a study of post-analysis software for immune sequencing data. Prepared TCR beta cDNA libraries contained unique molecular identifiers. MiXCR, run by TCRdb on the PCR reads, gives a single entry per CDR3 protein. This sample has about 760,000 distinct CDR3 sequences, with roughly 27% found just once. The study, taken as a whole, reports: Five or six TRBV segments, TRBV5-6, TRBV5-1 and TRBV20-1 among them, were found more frequent in patients than controls.

CDR3 length: 12 residues. The germline V gene has CDR1 DFQATT and CDR2 SNEGSKA (reference sequence). Of note for this clonotype: Its matching antigen is unknown.

The chain recombines TRBV20-1 with TRBJ2-7; 8 bases match TRBD2. This TCR was recovered from a girl aged 5-17 years with multiple sclerosis. Material: blood. DNA of the CDR3: TGCATCCGGGGGGGAATTCCCTACGAGCAGTACTTC. It yields the protein CIRGGIPYEQYF.